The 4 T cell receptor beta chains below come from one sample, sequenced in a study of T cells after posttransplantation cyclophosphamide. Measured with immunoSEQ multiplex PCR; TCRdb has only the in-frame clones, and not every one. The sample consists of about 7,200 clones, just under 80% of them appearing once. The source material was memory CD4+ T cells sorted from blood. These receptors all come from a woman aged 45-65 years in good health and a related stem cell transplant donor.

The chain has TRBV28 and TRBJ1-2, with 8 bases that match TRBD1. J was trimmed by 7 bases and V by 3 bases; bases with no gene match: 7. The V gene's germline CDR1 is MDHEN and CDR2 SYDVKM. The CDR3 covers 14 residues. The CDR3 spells CASSFNRGGTGYTF. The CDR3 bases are TGTGCCAGCAGTTTCAACAGGGGGGGAACTGGCTACACCTTC.

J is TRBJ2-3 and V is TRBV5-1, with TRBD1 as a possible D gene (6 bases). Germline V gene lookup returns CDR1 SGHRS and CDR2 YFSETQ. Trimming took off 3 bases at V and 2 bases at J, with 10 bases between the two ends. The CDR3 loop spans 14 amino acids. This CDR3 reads CASSSGQITDTQYF. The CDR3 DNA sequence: TGCGCCAGCAGCTCGGGACAAATCACAGATACGCAGTATTTT.

The CDR3 region has the DNA TGTGCCAGCGGCCCCGAGCCCCTAGAAATGGAGACCCAGTACTTC. It translates to CASGPEPLEMETQYF. The V and J genes are TRBV27 and TRBJ2-5; no reliable D call. The CDR3 totals 15 residues. Trimming took 8 bases from V and 5 from J, leaving 21 bases between them. Looked up from germline, CDR1 is MNHEY and CDR2 is SMNVEV (reference sequence).

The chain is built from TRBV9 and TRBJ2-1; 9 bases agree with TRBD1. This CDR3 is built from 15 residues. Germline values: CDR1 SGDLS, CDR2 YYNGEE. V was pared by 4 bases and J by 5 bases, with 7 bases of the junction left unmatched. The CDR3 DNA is TGTGCCAGCAGCAGAGAGGGACAGGGAAACAATGAGCAGTTCTTC. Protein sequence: CASSREGQGNNEQFF. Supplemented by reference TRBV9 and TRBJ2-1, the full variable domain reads DSGVTQTPKHLITATGQRVTLRCSPRSGDLSVYWYQQSLDQGLQFLIQYYNGEERAKGNILERFSAQQFPDLHSELNLSSLELGDSALYFCASSREGQGNNEQFFGPGTRLTVL.